This T cell receptor beta chain is from a study of blood T cell repertoires in COVID-19. Sequenced by immunoSEQ multiplex PCR; TCRdb stores in-frame clones only, minus some. The profile shows approximately 200,000 clones, over 75% of them singletons. This CDR3 contains 16 residues. With V trimmed by 0 bases and J by 2 bases, 4 bases remained unmatched. CDR1 and CDR2 (germline): SGDLS, YYNGEE. The age range of participants was about 18 to 100 years, with residence in some 25 US areas. The specimen was PBMCs or T cells enriched from blood (not recorded which). The sequence came from a young woman in a cohort exposed to, infected with or recovered from COVID-19 (not recorded which). The chain is built from TRBV9 and TRBJ2-3; 9 bases are a match to TRBD1. CDR3 nucleotide sequence: TGTGCCAGCAGCGTAGTGGACAGGGGTCCCACAGATACGCAGTATTTT. Translation gives CASSVVDRGPTDTQYF.